Shown below are 5 T cell receptor beta chains from a single sample sequenced in a study of blood T cell repertoires in COVID-19 (dated by TCRdb to about 2020). The protocol used for the library was the immunoSEQ multiplex PCR assay. TCRdb's version of the immuneACCESS table is confined to in-frame rearrangements and falls short of the full clone set. An unresolved V gene accounts for under half of the shortfall where checked; the remainder is of unknown origin. In all, the sample holds 35,000 to 40,000 clones, and nearly 90% of those were seen once. The ten largest clonotypes hold 10% to 15% of the sample. The specimen was peripheral blood. The receptor set was obtained from a man in his fifties or sixties with active COVID-19.

The chain joins TRBV25-1 to TRBJ1-3, with D possibly TRBD1 on 6 matching bases. Trimming left V 6 bases short and J 8 bases short, with 14 bases between. Germline CDR1 and CDR2: MGHDK and SYGVNS. The CDR3 spans 13 residues. Here the CDR3 DNA reads TGTGCCAGCAGACAACAGGGAAGAGACACCATATATTTT. Protein: CASRQQGRDTIYF.

The chain joins TRBV18 to TRBJ1-1, with 9 positions matching TRBD1. The CDR3 is 13 amino acids. Germline values: CDR1 KGHSH, CDR2 LQKENI. The V segment lost 4 bases and the J segment 5 bases; nucleotides outside the gene matches: 2. The DNA for the CDR3 is TGTGCCAGCTCACAGGGACAGGGTACTGAAGCTTTCTTT. Translation: CASSQGQGTEAFF.

The CDR3 protein is CSASGRAGFGEQYF. The CDR3 DNA reads TGCAGTGCTAGTGGAAGGGCGGGATTCGGCGAGCAGTACTTC. The V call is TRBV20-1, the J call TRBJ2-7, with D maybe TRBD2 (6 bases). The CDR3 totals 14 residues. CDR1 is DFQATT, CDR2 SNEGSKA, per germline (reference sequence). V shed 3 bases and J shed 6 bases, with 18 bases lying between them.

The rearrangement uses TRBV7-9 and TRBJ1-1, with 9 positions matching TRBD1. Germline values: CDR1 SEHNR, CDR2 FQNEAQ (reference sequence). CDR3 length: 15 amino acids. J gave up 3 bases and V 5 bases, and 7 bases lay outside the gene matches. The CDR3 nucleotides read TGTGCCAGCAGCCCCCCGGACAGGGGAGACACTGAAGCTTTCTTT. This sequence encodes CASSPPDRGDTEAFF.

Here the CDR3 reads CASSLPGVRDTEAFF. The CDR3 region has the DNA TGTGCCAGCAGCCTTCCAGGGGTGAGGGACACTGAAGCTTTCTTT. The chain combines TRBV5-4 with TRBJ1-1; tentative D call: TRBD1 (6 bases). This CDR3 has 15 residues. V gave up 4 bases and J gave up 3 bases, with 16 bases separating them. From germline, CDR1 is SGHNT and CDR2 YYREEE (reference sequence).